Following are 27 T cell receptor beta chains from one sample sequenced in a study of neurological immune-mediated disorders. TCRdb used MiXCR to reprocess the 5' RACE reads, holding one entry per CDR3 protein. Among over 90,000 distinct CDR3 sequences listed, about a tenth were seen once. The time point was: longitudinal time-point 3. The sequenced material came from PBMCs. Receptors originate from a female donor with HTLV-1-associated myelopathy (HAM/TSP).

The table lists this clonotype with many counts. The chain links TRBV7-9 to TRBJ2-3, with 9 nucleotides matching TRBD2. The CDR3 sequence is 17 residues long. V gave up 5 bases and J gave up 3 bases; unmatched junction bases: 12. From germline, CDR1 is SEHNR and CDR2 FQNEAQ (reference sequence). CDR3 coding DNA: TGTGCCAGCAGCCCAAGGTCCGGGACTAGCCCGACAGATACGCAGTATTTT. Its translation: CASSPRSGTSPTDTQYF. Full variable domain (missing parts from reference TRBV7-9 and TRBJ2-3): DTGVSQNPRHKITKRGQNVTFRCDPISEHNRLYWYRQTLGQGPEFLTYFQNEAQLEKSRLLSDRFSAERPKGSFSTLEIQRTEQGDSAMYLCASSPRSGTSPTDTQYFGPGTRLTVL.

This clonotype was observed at least ten times. The chain links TRBV5-1 to TRBJ2-1; tentatively, D is TRBD1 (5 bases). The CDR3 is 14 residues long. Trimming shortened V by 2 bases and J by 7 bases, and 13 bases separated the two germline ends. Germline CDR1 reads SGHRS; CDR2 reads YFSETQ. CDR3 nucleotide sequence: TGCGCCAGCAGCTTCGGAGACAGTCGAAATGAGCAGTTCTTC. The encoded protein is CASSFGDSRNEQFF.

This clonotype occurred many times. The V and J genes are TRBV28 and TRBJ2-5, with D perhaps matching TRBD1 (6 bases). This CDR3 contains 19 residues. Deletions cut 4 bases from V and 7 bases from J, with 31 bases between. Germline CDR1 is MDHEN and CDR2 is SYDVKM. The CDR3 DNA sequence: TGTGCCAGCAGTTCTCTACTCACCCAGACCGGGACACGACTCGTGACCCAGTACTTC. This translates into CASSSLLTQTGTRLVTQYF.

In this sample, this clonotype turned up many times. The rearrangement joins TRBV5-1 to TRBJ2-6; 12 bases are shared with TRBD1. This CDR3 comprises 16 residues. V lost 5 bases to trimming and J lost 2 bases; unmatched junction nucleotides: 2. Germline CDR1 reads SGHRS; CDR2 reads YFSETQ. CDR3 nucleotides: TGCGCCAGCAGGGGACAGGGGGCGCCTGGGGCCAACGTCCTGACTTTC. This translates into CASRGQGAPGANVLTF.

This chain uses TRBV7-9 with TRBJ2-5; TRBD2 matches 7 bases. The CDR3 consists of 16 residues. Germline loops: CDR1 SEHNR, CDR2 FQNEAQ (reference sequence). J was trimmed by 1 base and V by 5 bases; bases with no gene match: 10. CDR3 sequence: CASSPVRLAVQETQYF. The CDR3 DNA reads TGTGCCAGCAGCCCAGTAAGGCTAGCGGTCCAAGAGACCCAGTACTTC.

This clonotype was counted ten times or more. This chain joins TRBV7-2 and TRBJ2-3, with 11 bases fitting TRBD2. Germline values: CDR1 SGHTA, CDR2 FQGNSA. Unmatched junction bases numbered 4, after V lost 4 bases and J lost 4 bases. There are 15 residues in the CDR3. The CDR3 loop is CASSYSGGASDTQYF. The CDR3 region has the DNA TGTGCCAGCAGCTATAGCGGGGGGGCCTCAGATACGCAGTATTTT.

This clonotype was detected many times. The chain couples TRBV5-1 to TRBJ2-2; D gene unclear. Germline V gene sequence: CDR1 SGHRS, CDR2 YFSETQ. The ends were cut back, 4 bases at V and 0 bases at J, with 10 bases in the middle. The CDR3 is made up of 15 amino acids. The CDR3 coding sequence is TGCGCCAGCAGCCCCGAAACTCCGAACACCGGGGAGCTGTTTTTT. Translating gives CASSPETPNTGELFF. Based on the CDR3 plus reference TRBV5-1 and TRBJ2-2, the full variable domain is KAGVTQTPRYLIKTRGQQVTLSCSPISGHRSVSWYQQTPGQGLQFLFEYFSETQRNKGNFPGRFSGRQFSNSRSEMNVSTLELGDSALYLCASSPETPNTGELFFGEGSRLTVL.

This clonotype was seen many times. The chain joins TRBV5-1 to TRBJ2-5; no clear D. Germline CDR1 reads SGHRS; CDR2 reads YFSETQ. The CDR3 is 13 amino acids. V lost 0 bases and J lost 3, with 6 bases in between. The CDR3 sequence: CASSLGAKETQYF. The CDR3 nucleotides are TGCGCCAGCAGCTTGGGTGCCAAAGAGACCCAGTACTTC.

This clonotype was seen ten or more times. The chain is built from TRBV20-1 and TRBJ2-3; 9 positions match TRBD1. This CDR3 region has 15 residues. The germline CDR1 and CDR2 sequences are DFQATT and SNEGSKA (reference sequence). After removal of 0 bases from V and 6 bases from J, the junction contained 7 bases not matched to a gene. The CDR3 DNA is TGCAGTGCTAGAGATCCGGGACAGGGCTCGGATACGCAGTATTTT. The encoded protein is CSARDPGQGSDTQYF.

This clonotype was detected many times. This chain links TRBV5-1 with TRBJ2-3; either TRBD1 or TRBD2 may fit D (5 bases each). The CDR3 length is 15 residues. Germline CDR1 and CDR2: SGHRS and YFSETQ. The V end lost 0 bases, the J end lost 0 bases, and 8 bases lay between the germline ends. CDR3 amino acids: CASSLGGTSTDTQYF. The CDR3 nucleotides are TGCGCCAGCAGCTTGGGTGGGACGAGCACAGATACGCAGTATTTT. The full variable domain, in which reference TRBV5-1 and TRBJ2-3 provide the parts outside the CDR3, is KAGVTQTPRYLIKTRGQQVTLSCSPISGHRSVSWYQQTPGQGLQFLFEYFSETQRNKGNFPGRFSGRQFSNSRSEMNVSTLELGDSALYLCASSLGGTSTDTQYFGPGTRLTVL.

The chain joins TRBV5-6 to TRBJ2-7; TRBD2 might be the D (5 bases). Germline CDR1 and CDR2: SGHDT and YYEEEE. The CDR3 consists of 14 residues. V lost 1 base and J 3 bases, leaving 11 bases between the germline ends. CDR3 bases: TGTGCCAGCAGCTTGTTTGTGGACTTCTACGAGCAGTACTTC. Its translation is CASSLFVDFYEQYF.

This clonotype has only a few counts. This chain links TRBV9 with TRBJ2-3; 10 positions match TRBD2. The CDR3 length is 14 residues. Unmatched junction bases numbered 3, after V lost 4 bases and J lost 4 bases. The germline V gene encodes CDR1 SGDLS and CDR2 YYNGEE. CDR3 nucleotides: TGTGCCAGCAGCACTAGCGGGGCGGCAGATACGCAGTATTTT. It yields the protein CASSTSGAADTQYF.

CDR3 sequence (DNA): TGCAGTGCTAGAAGACAGGGGGCAGGTTCACCCCTCCACTTT. Translating it yields CSARRQGAGSPLHF. The gene calls are TRBV20-1 and TRBJ1-6, with 10 bases identical to TRBD1. With V trimmed by 2 bases and J by 9 bases, 4 bases remained unmatched. Looked up from germline, CDR1 is DFQATT and CDR2 is SNEGSKA (reference sequence). The CDR3 totals 14 residues.

This clonotype was counted at least ten times. The chain is built from TRBV12-3 or TRBV12-4 and TRBJ2-3; maybe TRBD2 (5 bases). The V end lost 9 bases, the J end lost 1 base, and 26 bases lay between the germline ends. The CDR3 runs 18 residues. CDR3 sequence: CASSSGPYSRRGTDTQYF. The CDR3 DNA reads TGTGCCAGTTCCTCCGGACCTTACTCGAGGCGGGGCACAGATACGCAGTATTTT.

The chain recombines TRBV5-6 with TRBJ1-1; D not resolved. The CDR3 is 14 residues long. Trimming took off 0 bases at V and 5 bases at J, with 11 bases between the two ends. Germline assignment: CDR1 SGHDT and CDR2 YYEEEE. The CDR3 loop is CASSLGMVGTEAFF. The CDR3 nucleotides read TGTGCCAGCAGCTTGGGGATGGTTGGGACTGAAGCTTTCTTT.

J is TRBJ2-7 and V is TRBV6-5; D perhaps matches TRBD1 (6 bases). This CDR3 has 14 amino acids. The V gene's germline CDR1 is MNHEY and CDR2 SVGAGI. Trimming removed 4 bases from V and 5 bases from J, with 15 bases in between. The CDR3 protein is CASSSPHRAHEQYF. The CDR3, as DNA: TGTGCCAGCAGTTCCCCCCACAGGGCCCACGAGCAGTACTTC.

This clonotype was detected many times. The CDR3 spells CASSQMAGTDTQYF. The CDR3 DNA sequence: TGTGCCAGCAGCCAGATGGCTGGCACAGATACGCAGTATTTT. The rearrangement links TRBV7-2 to TRBJ2-3; D not certain. Between the trimmed V and J ends, which lost 5 bases and 1 base, there was a span of 10 bases. CDR1 and CDR2 (germline): SGHTA, FQGNSA. The CDR3 has 14 amino acids.

This clonotype occurred many times. The chain carries TRBV4-1 and TRBJ1-1, with 8 bases that match TRBD1. Germline CDR1 MGHRA, CDR2 YSYEKL. The CDR3 length is 16 residues. The ends lost 2 bases at V and 4 bases at J; junction bases unmatched: 9. The CDR3 sequence is CASSQILKDRATEAFF. As DNA, the CDR3 is TGCGCCAGCAGCCAAATACTGAAGGACAGGGCCACTGAAGCTTTCTTT.

V and J are TRBV7-3 and TRBJ2-7; D gene unclear. The CDR3 length is 14 residues. Germline V CDR1 and CDR2: SGHTA, FQGTGA. Trimming removed 4 bases from V and 2 bases from J, with 12 bases in between. The CDR3 protein is CASSSNTGPYEQYF. CDR3 nucleotide sequence: TGTGCCAGCAGCTCAAACACCGGGCCCTACGAGCAGTACTTC.

The chain recombines TRBV6-1 with TRBJ1-2, with D maybe TRBD1 (5 bases). Germline-derived CDR1 and CDR2 are MNHNS and SASEGT. The V and J ends lost 3 bases and 4 bases respectively, with 15 bases between them. CDR3 size: 15 residues. The CDR3: CASSEGQLGVYGYTF. In DNA form, the CDR3 reads TGTGCCAGCAGTGAGGGGCAGCTGGGGGTCTATGGCTACACCTTC.

This clonotype was counted many times. This rearrangement joins TRBV10-3 to TRBJ2-3; 7 bases align to TRBD1. V dropped 7 bases and J dropped 5; count of bases not matched to a gene: 6. CDR3 length: 13 amino acids. Germline V gene lookup returns CDR1 ENHRY and CDR2 SYGVKD. CDR3 amino acids: CAITRDSRDTQYF. As DNA, the CDR3 is TGTGCCATCACTAGGGACAGTCGAGATACGCAGTATTTT.

This clonotype was detected many times. This chain connects TRBV7-2 to TRBJ2-3; D may be TRBD1 (5 bases). V lost 4 bases and J 5 bases, leaving 10 bases between the germline ends. Germline V gives CDR1 SGHTA, CDR2 FQGNSA. The CDR3 totals 13 residues. In DNA form, the CDR3 reads TGTGCCAGCAGCTCAGGGATCGGAGATACGCAGTATTTT. It is translated as CASSSGIGDTQYF.

This clonotype has at least ten counts. The chain has TRBV7-9 and TRBJ1-1, with a weak D call TRBD1 (5 bases). In germline, CDR1 is SEHNR, CDR2 FQNEAQ (reference sequence). V gave up 1 base and J gave up 8 bases, with 14 bases separating them. CDR3 size: 14 residues. DNA of the CDR3: TGTGCCAGCAGCTTAGTTTCGGGGGAGGCCGAAGCTTTCTTT. It encodes CASSLVSGEAEAFF.

This clonotype came up many times. The rearrangement links TRBV24-1 to TRBJ1-1, with D perhaps matching TRBD1 (6 bases). CDR1 and CDR2 from the germline V gene are KGHDR and SFDVKD. The length of the CDR3 is 15 residues. V lost 4 bases and J lost 2, with 13 bases in between. The CDR3 here is CATSESTGGNTEAFF. The CDR3 DNA follows: TGTGCCACCAGTGAGTCGACAGGCGGAAACACTGAAGCTTTCTTT.

In this sample, this clonotype turned up many times. V gene TRBV2 combines with J gene TRBJ2-3, with D unresolved. V was pared by 1 base and J by 3 bases, with 2 bases between. The CDR3 extends over 12 amino acids. Per the germline V gene, CDR1 is SNHLY and CDR2 is FYNNEI. In nucleotides, the CDR3 is TGTGCCAGCAGTGAAGGGACAGATACGCAGTATTTT. Protein sequence: CASSEGTDTQYF.

This clonotype occurred many times. This rearrangement joins TRBV5-1 to TRBJ2-7; 9 bases are shared with TRBD1. CDR1 and CDR2 from the germline V gene are SGHRS and YFSETQ. V lost 7 bases and J lost 0; bases outside the gene matches: 11. This CDR3 region has 16 residues. The CDR3 is CASSRQGVGSSYEQYF. CDR3 DNA: TGCGCCAGCTCGAGACAGGGGGTCGGTAGCTCCTACGAGCAGTACTTC.

In its sample, this clonotype was seen a few times. The chain employs TRBV7-2 and TRBJ2-3; 11 bases match TRBD1. With 5 bases clipped from V and 8 bases from J, the junction kept 6 bases outside the gene matches. Germline V gives CDR1 SGHTA, CDR2 FQGNSA. The CDR3 extends over 14 amino acids. CDR3 amino acids: CASSQRTGGLTQYF. The CDR3 nucleotides read TGTGCCAGCAGCCAAAGGACAGGGGGCCTTACGCAGTATTTT.